A single sample gave rise to the 32 T cell receptor beta chains below, sequenced in a study of blood T cell repertoires in COVID-19. Data came from immunoSEQ multiplex PCR; TCRdb stores just in-frame clones and leaves some out. The data hold under 50,000 clones, with 75% to 90% observed a single time. Sequenced material: peripheral blood. Receptor source: a woman in her thirties or forties with acute or convalescent COVID-19.

This chain uses TRBV4-2 with TRBJ2-5; 14 bases line up with TRBD2. The germline gives CDR1 LGHNA, CDR2 YNFKEQ. CDR3 length: 18 amino acids. The ends lost 2 bases at V and 5 bases at J; junction bases unmatched: 10. CDR3 region: CASSQQTSGRGFGETQYF. As DNA, the CDR3 is TGTGCCAGCAGCCAACAGACTAGCGGGAGGGGGTTTGGGGAGACCCAGTACTTC.

This chain uses TRBV28 with TRBJ1-6; D unresolved. The germline gives CDR1 MDHEN, CDR2 SYDVKM. CDR3 size: 14 residues. Trimming cost V 7 bases and J 4 bases, with 11 bases left between them. CDR3 region: CASIPPGYNSPLHF. CDR3 nucleotide sequence: TGTGCCAGCATACCCCCGGGGTATAATTCACCCCTCCACTTT.

This clone was seen once. V usage is TRBV10-2 and J usage is TRBJ2-2, with 10 bases fitting TRBD2. After removal of 3 bases from V and 4 bases from J, the junction contained 2 bases not matched to a gene. The CDR3 extends over 15 amino acids. The germline V gene encodes CDR1 WSHSY and CDR2 SAAADI. The CDR3 coding sequence is TGCGCCAGCAGTGAAAGCGGGAGGGGCACCGGGGAGCTGTTTTTT. This codes for CASSESGRGTGELFF.

The V call is TRBV7-2, the J call TRBJ2-7; perhaps TRBD2 as D (7 bases). V lost 7 bases and J 2 bases, leaving 21 bases between the germline ends. CDR3 length: 16 amino acids. The germline CDR1 and CDR2 sequences are SGHTA and FQGNSA. As DNA, the CDR3 is TGTGCCAGCACCCACGCCGTGGGGGGGGCCACCTACGAGCAGTACTTC. Its translation: CASTHAVGGATYEQYF.

The genes are TRBV27 and TRBJ2-5, with 9 bases lining up with TRBD1. The CDR3 is 17 residues long. Looked up from germline, CDR1 is MNHEY and CDR2 is SMNVEV (reference sequence). The V gene end was trimmed by 2 bases and the J gene end by 2 bases; junction bases not matched to a gene: 9. The DNA for the CDR3 is TGTGCCAGCAGTTTAGAGAGTTTGGACAGGGGACAAGAGACCCAGTACTTC. Translated, it gives CASSLESLDRGQETQYF.

The chain combines TRBV2 with TRBJ2-2, with D possibly TRBD2 on 5 matching bases. This CDR3 contains 15 residues. Between the trimmed V and J ends, which lost 4 bases and 4 bases, there was a span of 13 bases. The V gene's germline CDR1 is SNHLY and CDR2 FYNNEI. The CDR3 is CASSVGRPGTGELFF. For the CDR3, the DNA is TGTGCCAGCAGTGTAGGGAGACCAGGCACCGGGGAGCTGTTTTTT.

The rearrangement joins TRBV7-9 to TRBJ2-1; TRBD2 matches at 11 bases. The CDR3 totals 17 residues. Germline CDR1 SEHNR, CDR2 FQNEAQ (reference sequence). The junction had 13 bases not matched to a gene; V was cut back by 3 bases and J by 9 bases. The CDR3 here is CASSLLPGLAVEGEQFF. The CDR3 region has the DNA TGTGCCAGCAGCTTGCTGCCGGGACTAGCGGTGGAAGGTGAGCAGTTCTTC.

The chain is built from TRBV5-6 and TRBJ2-1; 12 nucleotides align to TRBD2. J was trimmed by 5 bases and V by 5 bases; bases with no gene match: 5. The germline V gene has CDR1 SGHDT and CDR2 YYEEEE. CDR3 size: 15 residues. The CDR3 sequence is CASSPTSGRNNEQFF. The CDR3 region has the DNA TGTGCCAGCAGTCCTACTAGCGGGAGGAACAATGAGCAGTTCTTC.

V usage is TRBV9 and J usage is TRBJ2-2, with 7 bases that match TRBD2. The CDR3 covers 14 residues. Unmatched junction bases numbered 2, after V lost 3 bases and J lost 3 bases. The germline gives CDR1 SGDLS, CDR2 YYNGEE. The CDR3 DNA sequence: TGTGCCAGCAGCGCGGGACTATACACCGGGGAGCTGTTTTTT. This encodes CASSAGLYTGELFF.

The rearrangement links TRBV6-6 to TRBJ1-5, with 12 bases identical to TRBD1. Germline loops: CDR1 MNHNY, CDR2 SVGAGI (reference sequence). The V and J ends lost 4 bases and 4 bases, in that order; junction bases with no gene match: 2. This CDR3 is 15 amino acids long. This chain's CDR3 is CASSSGQGANQPQHF. The CDR3 DNA is TGTGCCAGCAGTTCGGGACAGGGGGCTAATCAGCCCCAGCATTTT.

The chain links TRBV28 to TRBJ2-1; 9 bases align to TRBD2. The length of the CDR3 is 15 residues. J was trimmed by 7 bases and V by 6 bases; bases with no gene match: 10. Germline values: CDR1 MDHEN, CDR2 SYDVKM. The CDR3 sequence: CASSLRGGRRNEQFF. The CDR3 bases are TGTGCCAGCAGCCTGCGGGGGGGCCGTAGAAATGAGCAGTTCTTC.

Comments on this clone: The same CDR3 also results from other DNA sequences found in this sample. The gene calls are TRBV14 and TRBJ2-7; 8 bases are shared with TRBD2. CDR1 is SGHDN, CDR2 FVKESK, per germline. The CDR3 totals 15 residues. V lost 3 bases, J lost 0 bases, and 4 bases stayed unmatched. Here the CDR3 reads CASSQVAGNSYEQYF. CDR3 nucleotides: TGTGCCAGCAGCCAGGTAGCGGGAAACTCCTACGAGCAGTACTTC.

This sequence joins TRBV7-2 and TRBJ1-1; TRBD1 is a possible D gene (6 bases). V shed 0 bases and J shed 3 bases, with 11 bases lying between them. Germline assignment: CDR1 SGHTA and CDR2 FQGNSA. The CDR3 is made up of 15 amino acids. The CDR3 DNA sequence: TGTGCCAGCAGCTTAGCTGGGGGCGGAGACACTGAAGCTTTCTTT. It yields the protein CASSLAGGGDTEAFF. Combining the CDR3 with reference TRBV7-2 and TRBJ1-1 gives the whole variable domain GAGVSQSPSNKVTEKGKDVELRCDPISGHTALYWYRQSLGQGLEFLIYFQGNSAPDKSGLPSDRFSAERTGGSVSTLTIQRTQQEDSAVYLCASSLAGGGDTEAFFGQGTRLTVV.

This chain uses TRBV28 with TRBJ2-1, with 7 nucleotides matching TRBD2. The CDR3 is 15 residues long. Germline V gives CDR1 MDHEN, CDR2 SYDVKM. V was clipped by 2 bases and J by 6 bases; unmatched bases: 7. The CDR3 nucleotides read TGTGCCAGCAGTTTAGGCGGGAGTGGATCCAATGAGCAGTTCTTC. This codes for CASSLGGSGSNEQFF.

The V and J genes are TRBV11-2 and TRBJ1-2; D remains ambiguous. This CDR3 is built from 15 residues. From germline, CDR1 is SGHAT and CDR2 FQNNGV. The ends were cut back, 6 bases at V and 0 bases at J, with 14 bases in the middle. The CDR3 region is CASRETWYTNYGYTF. In nucleotides, the CDR3 is TGTGCCAGCAGGGAGACTTGGTACACTAACTATGGCTACACCTTC. The variable domain in full, with the rest retrieved from reference TRBV11-2 and TRBJ1-2, is EAGVAQSPRYKIIEKRQSVAFWCNPISGHATLYWYQQILGQGPKLLIQFQNNGVVDDSQLPKDRFSAERLKGVDSTLKIQPAKLEDSAVYLCASRETWYTNYGYTFGSGTRLTVV.

The rearrangement uses TRBV11-2 and TRBJ2-5; 7 bases match TRBD2. Germline values: CDR1 SGHAT, CDR2 FQNNGV. The CDR3 consists of 14 residues. V dropped 2 bases and J dropped 4; count of bases not matched to a gene: 4. CDR3 in DNA: TGTGCCAGCAGCTTAACCCCGGGGGGAGAGACCCAGTACTTC. This encodes CASSLTPGGETQYF.

The CDR3 sequence is CASSPEGGQGGYEQYF. CDR3 DNA sequence: TGTGCCAGCAGCCCCGAGGGGGGACAGGGGGGCTACGAGCAGTACTTC. The V call is TRBV9, the J call TRBJ2-7, with 11 bases fitting TRBD1. Germline V gene data show CDR1 as SGDLS and CDR2 as YYNGEE. Trimming removed 4 bases from V and 3 bases from J; junction bases left unmatched: 9. The CDR3 extends over 16 amino acids.

V is TRBV10-2 and J is TRBJ2-5; D gene unclear. The CDR3 is 16 amino acids. The germline V gene has CDR1 WSHSY and CDR2 SAAADI. V was pared by 7 bases and J by 6 bases, with 24 bases between. CDR3: CASTTPETALFKTQYF. The CDR3 DNA sequence: TGCGCCAGCACTACCCCGGAGACCGCTCTTTTTAAGACCCAGTACTTC.

V and J are TRBV29-1 and TRBJ2-2, with D possibly TRBD1 on 6 matching bases. Per the germline V gene, CDR1 is SQVTM and CDR2 is ANQGSEA. CDR3 length equals 15 residues. The V end was cut by 6 bases, the J end by 4 bases, with 18 bases between. CDR3 nucleotides: TGCAGCGTCCTCAACCAGGGGCGCGGCACCGGGGAGCTGTTTTTT. This codes for CSVLNQGRGTGELFF.

J is TRBJ1-4 and V is TRBV19, with a tentative D call TRBD1 (5 bases). The V and J ends lost 5 bases and 4 bases respectively, with 17 bases between them. This CDR3 contains 16 residues. CDR1 and CDR2 from the germline V gene are LNHDA and SQIVND (reference sequence). The DNA of the CDR3 is TGTGCCAGTAGTGGGGCGTCGGACGGGCTTAATGAAAAACTGTTTTTT. As protein: CASSGASDGLNEKLFF.

The rearrangement joins TRBV20-1 to TRBJ1-5; D perhaps matches TRBD1 (5 bases). There are 16 residues in the CDR3. CDR1 is DFQATT and CDR2 is SNEGSKA in the germline V gene (reference sequence). V was pared by 3 bases and J by 0 bases, with 15 bases between. The DNA for the CDR3 is TGCAGTGCTAGTTCGGGGGGTGAAGATAGCAATCAGCCCCAGCATTTT. This encodes CSASSGGEDSNQPQHF.

CDR3 sequence: CSVRWGDPNQPQHF. The CDR3 nucleotides read TGCAGCGTTCGGTGGGGGGACCCCAATCAGCCCCAGCATTTT. The chain couples TRBV29-1 to TRBJ1-5; maybe TRBD1 (5 bases). Looked up from germline, CDR1 is SQVTM and CDR2 is ANQGSEA. Trimming stripped 5 bases from V and 3 bases from J, with 14 bases between. There are 14 residues in the CDR3.

This clone was observed once. The chain links TRBV5-1 to TRBJ2-3; D is perhaps TRBD1 (5 bases). Germline loops: CDR1 SGHRS, CDR2 YFSETQ. The CDR3 runs to 14 residues. Trimming stripped 7 bases from V and 1 base from J, with 13 bases between. The CDR3 DNA reads as TGCGCCAGCGGGGATAGGGGCGGCACAGATACGCAGTATTTT. Its protein is CASGDRGGTDTQYF.

V usage is TRBV29-1 and J usage is TRBJ2-7; the D gene is possibly TRBD2 (5 bases). The CDR3 has 13 amino acids. The V end lost 7 bases, the J end lost 2 bases, and 15 bases lay between the germline ends. From germline, CDR1 is SQVTM and CDR2 ANQGSEA. CDR3 in amino acids: CSAGGLQTYEQYF. The CDR3 nucleotides read TGCAGCGCTGGAGGATTACAGACCTACGAGCAGTACTTC.

J is TRBJ2-1 and V is TRBV29-1; the match to TRBD2 covers 7 bases. The V gene end was trimmed by 4 bases and the J gene end by 4 bases; junction bases not matched to a gene: 4. The CDR3 sequence is 13 residues long. CDR1 SQVTM and CDR2 ANQGSEA come from the germline V gene. The CDR3 region is CSVVGGIYNEQFF. The CDR3 DNA is TGCAGCGTTGTCGGGGGGATTTACAATGAGCAGTTCTTC.

The chain couples TRBV7-9 to TRBJ1-2; D is unresolved. The CDR3 contains 13 residues. The V end was cut by 3 bases, the J end by 2 bases, with 7 bases between. Germline V gives CDR1 SEHNR, CDR2 FQNEAQ (reference sequence). The CDR3 spells CASSFGQNYGYTF. As DNA, the CDR3 is TGTGCCAGCAGCTTTGGGCAGAACTATGGCTACACCTTC. Full variable domain (remainder filled in from reference TRBV7-9 and TRBJ1-2): DTGVSQNPRHKITKRGQNVTFRCDPISEHNRLYWYRQTLGQGPEFLTYFQNEAQLEKSRLLSDRFSAERPKGSFSTLEIQRTEQGDSAMYLCASSFGQNYGYTFGSGTRLTVV.

J is TRBJ2-2 and V is TRBV3-1 (or the pseudogene TRBV3-2); TRBD2 matches 8 bases. In germline, CDR1 is LGHDT, CDR2 YNNKEL (reference sequence). This CDR3 is 16 amino acids long. The V segment lost 1 base and the J segment 5 bases; nucleotides outside the gene matches: 6. This CDR3 reads CASSQGAQRGTGELFF. The CDR3 region has the DNA TGTGCCAGCAGCCAAGGGGCCCAGCGGGGGACCGGGGAGCTGTTTTTT.

The chain uses TRBV5-4 and TRBJ1-2; 7 bases align to TRBD1. The ends lost 0 bases at V and 2 bases at J; junction bases unmatched: 4. This CDR3 contains 15 residues. Germline V CDR1 and CDR2: SGHNT, YYREEE (reference sequence). CDR3 DNA sequence: TGTGCCAGCAGCTTGGGACAGGGCACCAACTATGGCTACACCTTC. This encodes CASSLGQGTNYGYTF.

J is TRBJ2-2 and V is TRBV5-1; 11 bases agree with TRBD1. Germline V gene data show CDR1 as SGHRS and CDR2 as YFSETQ. With V trimmed by 4 bases and J by 4 bases, 0 bases remained unmatched. CDR3 size: 14 residues. For the CDR3, the DNA is TGCGCCAGCAGCGGGACAGGGGGCACCGGGGAGCTGTTTTTT. It codes for CASSGTGGTGELFF.

V is TRBV5-1 and J is TRBJ2-7; 9 bases are shared with TRBD2. The CDR3 contains 14 residues. V gave up 5 bases and J gave up 5 bases; unmatched junction bases: 8. Germline V gene lookup returns CDR1 SGHRS and CDR2 YFSETQ. CDR3 residues: CASSNGGRVDEQYF. DNA for the CDR3: TGCGCCAGCAGTAATGGCGGGAGGGTAGACGAGCAGTACTTC.

The rearrangement joins TRBV30 to TRBJ2-3, with 7 bases matching TRBD2. With 1 base clipped from V and 3 bases from J, the junction kept 10 bases outside the gene matches. This CDR3 comprises 16 residues. Germline-derived CDR1 and CDR2 are GTSNPN and SVGIG (reference sequence). CDR3 amino acids: CAWSAFRGGGTDTQYF. CDR3 sequence (DNA): TGTGCCTGGAGTGCCTTCCGTGGGGGGGGAACAGATACGCAGTATTTT. Full variable domain (rest looked up from reference TRBV30 and TRBJ2-3): SQTIHQWPATLVQPVGSPLSLECTVEGTSNPNLYWYRQAAGRGLQLLFYSVGIGQISSEVPQNLSASRPQDRQFILSSKKLLLSDSGFYLCAWSAFRGGGTDTQYFGPGTRLTVL.

The count of this clone is one. This chain uses TRBV30 with TRBJ2-2, with 8 bases lining up with TRBD1. V lost 3 bases and J lost 1; bases outside the gene matches: 4. This CDR3 has 15 residues. Germline V lookup: CDR1 GTSNPN, CDR2 SVGIG (reference sequence). The CDR3 bases are TGTGCCTGGAGGGACAGGGTCGGGAACACCGGGGAGCTGTTTTTT. Translating it yields CAWRDRVGNTGELFF.